This T cell receptor (beta chain) was captured in a study of T cell repertoires and leukemia-associated antigens (dated by TCRdb to about 2019). Background for the entire study: Per sample, about 5.1 to 7 million read pairs and about 3 to 5.0 million effective reads were obtained, for about 15 million effective reads in total. In vitro peptide stimulation of healthy T cells was used with the aim of identifying the antigen recognized by a TCR Vbeta21 clone previously found in CML patients.

The full study reports these points: Numbers of Vbeta genes (approximately 61), Jbeta genes (around 14), VDJ rearrangements and unique CDR3s did not differ significantly among the four groups. The antigen specificity and function of the expanded clones were not directly tested and needed further investigation.

The germline V gene specifies SGHVS as CDR1 and FQNEAQ as CDR2. The junction carries 5 bases between V and J, which are trimmed by 2 bases and 0 bases respectively. The CDR3 runs 14 amino acids, cysteine and phenylalanine included. CDR3 DNA only is kept here, 42 bases in frame from base 1. Remarks on this clonotype: The antigen this receptor binds is unknown. Base qualities are missing; no much larger clone stands one base away.

CD3+ T cells were first rested overnight at approximately 2.5 million cells/mL in RPMI 1640 without fetal bovine serum. MACS immunomagnetic beads were used according to the manufacturer's instructions to isolate CD3+ T cells from PBMCs. TRIzol reagent was used to extract total RNA from the cultured T cells. 5' rapid amplification of cDNA ends (5'RACE) was the method used to amplify TCRbeta libraries from the RNA. Before sequencing, library concentration and integrity were assessed using Qubit, an Agilent instrument, and quantitative PCR. A commercial service provider sequenced the qualified libraries on Illumina HiSeq or MiSeq. From the authors' description of their analysis: MiXCR version 1.8.2 was used to identify TCR sequences in each sample. To qualify, a clone needed a CDR3 longer than four amino acids, an in-frame nucleotide length, and no stop codon. A read counted as effective if the read contained the complete CDR3 structure. RT-PCR with 24 Vbeta primers, GeneScan spectratyping, and Sanger sequencing were used to validate the expanded clones. The raw public data were reprocessed by TCRdb itself: fastp quality trimming at Q25, MiXCR clonotype calling, in-frame beta chains only. Entries that share a CDR3 protein sequence are merged under the most common genes and DNA. These V and J calls derive from TCRdb rather than the authors' analysis. This sample gives about 10,000 distinct CDR3 sequences in total; 42% of them show up just once. The ten most abundant clones make up about a quarter of the sample.

Recombination connected TRBV7-8 to TRBJ1-5; the D gene is unclear. The sequenced material came from CD3+ T cells sorted from blood and cultured. This TCR was sampled from a female donor in good health. The nucleotides are TGTGCCAGCAGCTTAAGGGATAGCAATCAGCCCCAGCATTTT. The resulting protein is CASSLRDSNQPQHF.